One sample yielded the 15 T cell receptor beta chains listed below, sequenced in a study of CD8+CD57+ T cells in acquired aplastic anemia. It was genomic DNA that served as the template for profiling TCR beta VDJ and CDR3. TCRdb recomputed calls from the reads with MiXCR, one row per CDR3 protein. The profile shows 180,000 or so distinct CDR3 sequences, 63% of them singletons. CD8+CD57+ cell expansion had been shown by flow cytometry in patients chosen for sequencing. The source material was sorted CD4+, CD8+, or CD8+CD57+ T cells (not recorded which) from PBMCs. The receptors were gathered from a human donor with aplastic anemia.

This chain connects TRBV12-3 or TRBV12-4 to TRBJ1-2; no reliable D call. This CDR3 is built from 14 residues. Deletions cut 5 bases from V and 0 bases from J, with 10 bases between. The CDR3: CASSPVVTNYGYTF. Written as DNA, the CDR3 is TGTGCCAGCAGTCCTGTTGTTACTAACTATGGCTACACCTTC.

The chain links TRBV7-6 to TRBJ2-1, with 9 bases lining up with TRBD2. The CDR3 contains 17 residues. CDR1 and CDR2 (germline): SGHVS, FNYEAQ. J was trimmed by 1 base and V by 1 base; bases with no gene match: 5. CDR3 in DNA: TGTGCCAGCAGCTTAGGCGGGGGGGTAGTATCCTACAATGAGCAGTTCTTC. As protein: CASSLGGGVVSYNEQFF.

This chain uses TRBV20-1 with TRBJ2-1; D might be TRBD1 or TRBD2, each matching 6 bases. The CDR3 is 15 amino acids. Germline V lookup: CDR1 DFQATT, CDR2 SNEGSKA (reference sequence). Between the trimmed V and J ends, which lost 0 bases and 6 bases, there was a span of 15 bases. For the CDR3, the DNA is TGCAGTGCTAGAGATTCCGGGGGCGGTGGCAATGAGCAGTTCTTC. This encodes CSARDSGGGGNEQFF.

CDR3 bases: TGTGCCACCCGGGACTCGACCGATGAGCAGTTCTTC. This encodes CATRDSTDEQFF. This sequence joins TRBV6-4 and TRBJ2-1; weak D call: TRBD2 (6 bases). V lost 10 bases and J 8 bases, leaving 15 bases between the germline ends. The CDR3 is made up of 12 amino acids. Per germline, CDR1 MRHNA and CDR2 SNTAGT.

The chain has TRBV25-1 and TRBJ2-2; D is uncertain. Trimming took off 2 bases at V and 2 bases at J, with 15 bases between the two ends. CDR1 MGHDK and CDR2 SYGVNS come from the germline V gene. This CDR3 region has 17 residues. CDR3 region: CASSEDMVGDNTGELFF. The DNA for the CDR3 is TGTGCCAGCAGTGAAGATATGGTAGGAGATAACACCGGGGAGCTGTTTTTT.

The gene calls are TRBV7-3 and TRBJ2-1, with D unclear. Trimming left V 3 bases short and J 1 base short, with 7 bases between. This CDR3 has 14 residues. Germline V lookup: CDR1 SGHTA, CDR2 FQGTGA. CDR3 sequence reads: CASSLWASYNEQFF. DNA for the CDR3: TGTGCCAGCAGCTTGTGGGCGTCCTACAATGAGCAGTTCTTC. Complete variable domain (other parts from reference TRBV7-3 and TRBJ2-1): GAGVSQTPSNKVTEKGKYVELRCDPISGHTALYWYRQSLGQGPEFLIYFQGTGAADDSGLPNDRFFAVRPEGSVSTLKIQRTERGDSAVYLCASSLWASYNEQFFGPGTRLTVL.

This sequence joins TRBV9 and TRBJ1-1; D not certain. CDR1 SGDLS and CDR2 YYNGEE come from the germline V gene. The CDR3 spans 15 residues. Between the trimmed V and J ends, which lost 4 bases and 6 bases, there was a span of 19 bases. CDR3 DNA: TGTGCCAGCAGCTCCTCTTTTGACATTGGGTCTGAAGCTTTCTTT. Residues: CASSSSFDIGSEAFF.

The gene calls are TRBV20-1 and TRBJ2-5, with D perhaps given as TRBD1 or TRBD2 (5 bases each). Per germline, CDR1 DFQATT and CDR2 SNEGSKA (reference sequence). With 6 bases removed from V and 5 bases from J, the gap between germline ends came to 19 bases. This CDR3 spans 14 amino acids. DNA of the CDR3: TGCAGTGCGCTGGGACCGGACCCGACGGAGACCCAGTACTTC. This translates into CSALGPDPTETQYF.

This clonotype was recorded only once. The chain is built from TRBV7-6 and TRBJ2-7, with TRBD2 matching over 9 bases. The germline gives CDR1 SGHVS, CDR2 FNYEAQ. The CDR3 contains 16 residues. With V trimmed by 5 bases and J by 5 bases, 13 bases remained unmatched. CDR3 bases: TGTGCCAGCAGCCCCGGCAAGGGACTAGCAGGCCACGAGCAGTACTTC. This sequence encodes CASSPGKGLAGHEQYF.

This chain joins TRBV7-6 and TRBJ2-3; D uncertain. Germline CDR1 SGHVS, CDR2 FNYEAQ. This CDR3 is built from 14 residues. V lost 5 bases and J lost 0, with 9 bases in between. The CDR3 DNA reads as TGTGCCAGCAGCCGAACCCCTAGCACAGATACGCAGTATTTT. Protein: CASSRTPSTDTQYF. Complete variable domain (other parts from reference TRBV7-6 and TRBJ2-3): GAGVSQSPRYKVTKRGQDVALRCDPISGHVSLYWYRQALGQGPEFLTYFNYEAQQDKSGLPNDRFSAERPEGSISTLTIQRTEQRDSAMYRCASSRTPSTDTQYFGPGTRLTVL.

The chain links TRBV7-2 to TRBJ1-6; 7 nucleotides line up with TRBD1. CDR3 length: 14 residues. V trimming: 9 bases; J trimming: 9 bases; junction bases outside the gene matches: 11. CDR1 is SGHTA and CDR2 is FQGNSA in the germline V gene. The CDR3 DNA is TGTGCCAGAAGATACGACAGGGAGGTTTCACCCCTCCACTTT. It encodes CARRYDREVSPLHF.

The chain is built from TRBV7-8 and TRBJ2-1, with D uncertain. CDR3 length equals 15 residues. Trimming removed 2 bases from V and 4 bases from J, with 12 bases in between. Germline V gene data show CDR1 as SGHVS and CDR2 as FQNEAQ. CDR3 bases: TGTGCCAGCAGCTTAATAAGGAATCTGTACAATGAGCAGTTCTTC. It encodes CASSLIRNLYNEQFF.

The genes are TRBV19 and TRBJ2-5; D may correspond to TRBD1 or TRBD2 (6 bases each). Germline V gene lookup returns CDR1 LNHDA and CDR2 SQIVND (reference sequence). CDR3 length: 13 residues. Trimming removed 7 bases from V and 4 bases from J, with 13 bases in between. The DNA of the CDR3 is TGTGCCAGTAATTGGGGGGCCGGAGAGACCCAGTACTTC. As protein: CASNWGAGETQYF.

This clonotype was seen at least ten times. This CDR3 is CASSLEVGGNSPLHF. CDR3 bases: TGTGCCAGCAGCTTAGAAGTGGGAGGTAATTCACCCCTCCACTTT. The chain recombines TRBV7-9 with TRBJ1-6; D gene unclear. V gave up 1 base and J gave up 6 bases, with 10 bases separating them. The CDR3 is 15 residues long. The germline CDR1 and CDR2 sequences are SEHNR and FQNEAQ (reference sequence).

The chain combines TRBV12-3 or TRBV12-4 with TRBJ2-5; unclear D gene. The CDR3 loop spans 13 amino acids. V was shortened by 3 bases and J by 5 bases, with 10 bases between the two germline ends. The CDR3 sequence is CASSFLSGETQYF. The CDR3 DNA is TGTGCCAGCAGTTTCCTGTCCGGCGAGACCCAGTACTTC.